Each of the 9 T cell receptor beta chains below was sequenced from the same sample in a study of pediatric ulcerative colitis. TCRdb's table, derived via immunoSEQ multiplex PCR, lists solely in-frame clones and lacks some. The sample holds 20,000 or so clones, roughly 70% seen once. One to two pinch biopsies were taken from the rectum during colonoscopy. The sample consisted of gut tissue. These receptor sequences come from a boy between 10 and 17 years old with severe ulcerative colitis.

The CDR3 here is CASSAETGLGYNEQFF. DNA of the CDR3: TGTGCCAGCAGCGCAGAAACGGGACTGGGCTACAATGAGCAGTTCTTC. The V and J genes are TRBV7-6 and TRBJ2-1; TRBD2 might be the D (6 bases). The V gene's germline CDR1 is SGHVS and CDR2 FNYEAQ. The ends were cut back, 5 bases at V and 3 bases at J, with 17 bases in the middle. CDR3 size: 16 residues.

This chain connects TRBV27 to TRBJ1-2, with TRBD1 matching over 9 bases. There are 13 residues in the CDR3. Germline V lookup: CDR1 MNHEY, CDR2 SMNVEV (reference sequence). Trimming cost V 6 bases and J 7 bases; bases outside gene matches: 6. In nucleotides, the CDR3 is TGTGCCAGCAGCAGACAGGGGGGTCTTGGCTACACCTTC. This encodes CASSRQGGLGYTF.

CDR3 nucleotide sequence: TGTGCCAGCAGTGAGCGTAGGGACATTCAGTACTTC. It specifies CASSERRDIQYF. The rearrangement joins TRBV6-1 to TRBJ2-4; D not certain. The CDR3 is made up of 12 amino acids. V gave up 3 bases and J gave up 8 bases, with 8 bases separating them. Germline values: CDR1 MNHNS, CDR2 SASEGT.

V usage is TRBV7-6 and J usage is TRBJ2-1; 8 bases line up with TRBD2. From germline, CDR1 is SGHVS and CDR2 FNYEAQ. Trimming at V came to 5 bases and at J to 8 bases, leaving 5 bases not matched to a gene. CDR3 length equals 13 residues. The CDR3 sequence: CASSDGGAHEQFF. The DNA of the CDR3 is TGTGCCAGCAGCGACGGGGGGGCCCATGAGCAGTTCTTC. The entire variable domain, with the rest obtained from reference TRBV7-6 and TRBJ2-1, is as follows: GAGVSQSPRYKVTKRGQDVALRCDPISGHVSLYWYRQALGQGPEFLTYFNYEAQQDKSGLPNDRFSAERPEGSISTLTIQRTEQRDSAMYRCASSDGGAHEQFFGPGTRLTVL.

CDR3 in amino acids: CASSSGPHQETQYF. Here the CDR3 DNA reads TGCGCCAGCAGCTCCGGGCCGCATCAAGAGACCCAGTACTTC. V is TRBV5-1 and J is TRBJ2-5; no clear D gene. CDR3 size: 14 residues. Trimming took 3 bases from V and 2 from J, leaving 11 bases between them. CDR1 is SGHRS and CDR2 is YFSETQ in the germline V gene.

The chain links TRBV19 to TRBJ1-3; 10 bases are a match to TRBD1. After removal of 6 bases from V and 7 bases from J, the junction contained 12 bases not matched to a gene. The CDR3 spans 16 residues. Germline V gene data show CDR1 as LNHDA and CDR2 as SQIVND (reference sequence). The DNA for the CDR3 is TGTGCCAGTAGAGCTGTAAAGGGGACAGGGGTGAACACCATATATTTT. Its translation is CASRAVKGTGVNTIYF.

The chain combines TRBV2 with TRBJ2-1; TRBD1 aligns across 10 bases. CDR3 length: 15 amino acids. The V and J ends lost 6 bases and 8 bases, in that order; junction bases with no gene match: 10. Germline V gene sequence: CDR1 SNHLY, CDR2 FYNNEI. The CDR3 region is CASRPEGQGIDEQFF. CDR3 in DNA: TGTGCCAGCAGACCCGAGGGACAGGGGATCGATGAGCAGTTCTTC.

This clone was recorded once. The chain uses TRBV30 and TRBJ1-2; D unclear. CDR1 GTSNPN and CDR2 SVGIG come from the germline V gene (reference sequence). The CDR3 is made up of 13 amino acids. V lost 0 bases and J lost 8, with 13 bases in between. The CDR3 region is CAWSVTEAVGYTF. The CDR3 DNA reads as TGTGCCTGGAGTGTAACGGAGGCGGTAGGCTACACCTTC.

The chain has TRBV9 and TRBJ1-6; D is undetermined. The V gene lost 0 bases and the J gene lost 8 bases, with 9 bases spanning the gap. CDR1 and CDR2 (germline): SGDLS, YYNGEE. This CDR3 is built from 14 residues. CDR3 nucleotide sequence: TGTGCCAGCAGCGTAGCAGGAAGGGATTCACCCCTCCACTTT. Translated, it gives CASSVAGRDSPLHF.